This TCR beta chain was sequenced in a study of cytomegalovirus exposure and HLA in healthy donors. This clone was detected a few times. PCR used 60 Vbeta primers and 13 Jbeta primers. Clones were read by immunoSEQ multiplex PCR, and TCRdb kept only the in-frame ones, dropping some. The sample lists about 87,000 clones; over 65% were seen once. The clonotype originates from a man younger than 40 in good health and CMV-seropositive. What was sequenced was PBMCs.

CDR3 protein: CASSTRGGDSNQPQHF. The DNA for the CDR3 is TGTGCCAGTAGCACCCGGGGAGGAGATAGCAATCAGCCCCAGCATTTT. The chain couples TRBV19 to TRBJ1-5; no definite D call. From germline, CDR1 is LNHDA and CDR2 SQIVND (reference sequence). Trimming took off 6 bases at V and 0 bases at J, with 15 bases between the two ends. This CDR3 region has 16 residues.